This entry concerns a single TCR beta chain. Only in-frame clones appear in the TCRdb table, and some are missing; sequencing was by immunoSEQ multiplex PCR. The sample gives about 49,000 clones, roughly 78% of which show up once; around 31% is in the top ten. The data belong to a study of radiation and T cells in renal cell carcinoma. Time point indicated: blood 2 weeks post-SBRT. Treatment reported: 15 Gy SBRT to primary tumor, nephrectomy 4 weeks later. After SBRT, blood was collected at 2 and 4 weeks, plus baseline. V shed 1 base, J shed 6 bases, and the junction held 11 bases outside the gene matches. The length of the CDR3 is 17 residues. CDR1 is SGHKS and CDR2 is YYEKEE in the germline V gene (reference sequence).

This receptor was identified in a woman aged 70-85 years with renal cell carcinoma. Sample: blood, taken from a patient whose treatment included radiotherapy and nephrectomy. This chain joins TRBV5-5 and TRBJ2-5, with 11 bases aligning to TRBD2. Written as DNA, the CDR3 is TGTGCCAGCAGCTTGCAGGTTGATAGCGGGGGGGCCAAGACCCAGTACTTC. The encoded protein is CASSLQVDSGGAKTQYF.